The clone carrying this T cell receptor beta chain was observed a handful of times. This record comes from a study of T-cell reconstitution after alpha-beta-depleted transplantation in children. During its preparation, the TCRbeta library received unique molecular identifiers. TCRdb independently ran MiXCR on the PCR reads; one entry per CDR3 protein. The data show roughly 500,000 distinct CDR3 sequences, with about 31% seen just once and around 2.4% held by the top ten. The trim removed 3 bases at V and 4 bases at J, leaving 4 bases unmatched. The CDR3 runs to 14 residues. From germline, CDR1 is DFQATT and CDR2 SNEGSKA (reference sequence).

Sequencing used PBMCs from the stem cell graft donor, obtained from the stem cell graft. The clonotype comes from a human donor who donated a stem cell graft to a child with aplastic anemia. This sequence joins TRBV20-1 and TRBJ2-2, with 8 bases identical to TRBD2. The CDR3 DNA reads TGCAGTGCTAGGGGACTAGTATTCACCGGGGAGCTGTTTTTT. This sequence encodes CSARGLVFTGELFF.